The clone carrying this T cell receptor beta chain was found many times. Its specificity is unknown. The template used for profiling TCR beta VDJ and CDR3 was genomic DNA. TCRdb used MiXCR to reprocess the reads, holding one entry per CDR3 protein. The sample carries about 18,000 distinct CDR3 sequences, over 35% recorded once. V shed 3 bases, J shed 3 bases, and the junction held 10 bases outside the gene matches. The CDR3 consists of 17 residues. Germline V gives CDR1 LNHNV, CDR2 YYDKDF (reference sequence). The data were obtained in a study of CD8+CD57+ T cells in acquired aplastic anemia. Patients chosen for sequencing had CD8+CD57+ cells that had expanded, as shown by flow cytometry. Findings of the study overall: Lower repertoire diversity than in total CD4+ and CD8+ pools was seen for CD8+CD57+ cells in patients.

This TCR came from a human donor with aplastic anemia. Sequencing used CD8+CD57+ T cells sorted from PBMCs. Subset defined: bead-enriched CD8+CD57+ effector memory T cells from SAA patients. J is TRBJ2-7 and V is TRBV15, with TRBD1 matching 11 bases. CDR3 protein: CATSSSRSGQGVYEQYF. CDR3 DNA sequence: TGTGCCACCAGCAGCTCCAGGTCGGGACAGGGGGTCTACGAGCAGTACTTC.